A single sample gave rise to the 31 T cell receptor beta chains below, sequenced in a study of T-cell reconstitution after alpha-beta-depleted transplantation in children. The TCRbeta library was prepared with unique molecular identifiers. Via MiXCR, TCRdb re-called the PCR reads, giving one row per CDR3 protein. This table holds roughly 570,000 distinct CDR3 sequences, 27% found once. The specimen comprised PBMCs, sampled before TCRalphabeta/CD19-depleted stem cell transplant. The receptors derive from a boy in the first two years of life with Wiskott-Aldrich syndrome, due to receive a stem cell transplant.

This chain joins TRBV7-3 and TRBJ2-7; D gene ambiguous. There are 13 residues in the CDR3. Germline V gene sequence: CDR1 SGHTA, CDR2 FQGTGA. V was clipped by 2 bases and J by 3 bases, with 8 bases between them. The DNA for the CDR3 is TGTGCCAGCAGCTTAGCTCCCCGCTACGAGCAGTACTTC. Protein: CASSLAPRYEQYF.

This clonotype turned up a few times. J is TRBJ2-1 and V is TRBV10-3; no clear D gene. This CDR3 contains 11 residues. Germline V gene sequence: CDR1 ENHRY, CDR2 SYGVKD. Between the trimmed V and J ends, which lost 2 bases and 9 bases, there was a span of 5 bases. CDR3 residues: CAISEQVEQFF. The CDR3 DNA reads TGTGCCATCAGTGAGCAGGTTGAGCAGTTCTTC.

The gene calls are TRBV11-3 and TRBJ2-1, with TRBD2 as a possible D gene (5 bases). The CDR3 has 16 residues. Germline lookup yields CDR1 SGHNT and CDR2 YENEEA. Trimming left V 0 bases short and J 2 bases short, with 11 bases between. In DNA form, the CDR3 reads TGTGCCAGCAGCTTAGAGAGGGCAGTCACCTACAATGAGCAGTTCTTC. Its translation: CASSLERAVTYNEQFF.

The CDR3 DNA reads TGTGCCAGCAGCAAAAGGGTACCGATTAACACTGAAGCTTTCTTT. Protein: CASSKRVPINTEAFF. The chain couples TRBV5-5 to TRBJ1-1; D uncertain. V was cut by 4 bases and J by 2 bases, with 15 bases left in between. Germline CDR1 and CDR2: SGHKS and YYEKEE (reference sequence). This CDR3 is built from 15 residues.

This clonotype turned up a few times. The chain employs TRBV4-1 and TRBJ2-1, with 7 bases identical to TRBD2. Germline CDR1 and CDR2: MGHRA and YSYEKL. V shed 2 bases, J shed 8 bases, and the junction held 6 bases outside the gene matches. This CDR3 has 14 amino acids. The CDR3 sequence is CASSQSGRSDEQFF. The CDR3 DNA follows: TGCGCCAGCAGCCAATCCGGGAGGTCCGATGAGCAGTTCTTC.

The V and J genes are TRBV28 and TRBJ2-5; 10 bases align to TRBD2. The CDR3 is 15 residues long. V lost 5 bases and J lost 2; bases outside the gene matches: 5. Germline CDR1 and CDR2: MDHEN and SYDVKM. The CDR3 protein is CASSASGSRQETQYF. The CDR3 DNA reads TGTGCCAGCAGTGCTAGCGGGAGCCGACAAGAGACCCAGTACTTC.

The chain employs TRBV2 and TRBJ2-3; D possibly corresponds to TRBD2 (7 bases). The CDR3 runs 18 residues. Germline CDR1 is SNHLY and CDR2 is FYNNEI. The ends were cut back, 6 bases at V and 0 bases at J, with 22 bases in the middle. In DNA form, the CDR3 reads TGTGCCAGCAGGCCAACCAGGGGAGGGAACCCTAGCACAGATACGCAGTATTTT. Amino acid sequence: CASRPTRGGNPSTDTQYF.

This clonotype has just a few counts. The chain uses TRBV25-1 and TRBJ1-1; 9 positions match TRBD1. The junction had 10 bases not matched to a gene; V was cut back by 4 bases and J by 4 bases. The length of the CDR3 is 16 residues. Germline V CDR1 and CDR2: MGHDK, SYGVNS. Written as DNA, the CDR3 is TGTGCCAGCAGTGCACGGACAGGGGCCATTGGCACTGAAGCTTTCTTT. Translation gives CASSARTGAIGTEAFF.

This clonotype has a handful of counts. J is TRBJ2-1 and V is TRBV24-1; 8 bases are shared with TRBD2. V gave up 4 bases and J gave up 6 bases; unmatched junction bases: 7. Per germline, CDR1 KGHDR and CDR2 SFDVKD. The CDR3 covers 15 residues. CDR3 sequence: CATSDKTGTSNEQFF. The CDR3 DNA sequence: TGTGCCACCAGTGACAAAACCGGGACTAGCAATGAGCAGTTCTTC.

The chain employs TRBV28 and TRBJ1-4; no firm D call. Trimming took 7 bases from V and 0 from J, leaving 18 bases between them. The CDR3 consists of 17 residues. Germline CDR1 and CDR2: MDHEN and SYDVKM. CDR3 sequence (DNA): TGTGCCAGCATTGAATCAGTATCGAGGGCAACTAATGAAAAACTGTTTTTT. Residues: CASIESVSRATNEKLFF.

This clonotype came up a few times. The rearrangement links TRBV5-4 to TRBJ2-2; tentative D call: TRBD2 (5 bases). V shed 1 base and J shed 6 bases, with 10 bases lying between them. The germline V gene has CDR1 SGHNT and CDR2 YYREEE (reference sequence). This CDR3 is 14 amino acids long. In DNA, the CDR3 is TGTGCCAGCAGCTTGACTAGTGGGTCCGGGGAGCTGTTTTTT. Amino acid sequence: CASSLTSGSGELFF.

This clonotype was found a few times. The chain joins TRBV10-3 to TRBJ1-1; 8 bases line up with TRBD1. The CDR3 is made up of 15 amino acids. J was trimmed by 4 bases and V by 7 bases; bases with no gene match: 11. Germline V gives CDR1 ENHRY, CDR2 SYGVKD. CDR3 sequence: CAITTGTGGSTEAFF. The CDR3 nucleotides are TGTGCCATCACCACCGGGACAGGAGGTAGCACTGAAGCTTTCTTT.

This clonotype showed up just a few times. The V call is TRBV29-1, the J call TRBJ1-1; TRBD1 aligns across 9 bases. Trimming cost V 5 bases and J 10 bases; bases outside gene matches: 11. CDR1 and CDR2 from the germline V gene are SQVTM and ANQGSEA. The CDR3 is 13 residues long. The CDR3 DNA reads as TGCAGCGTTACCCGGACAGGGGCAGGGCGAGCTTTCTTT. Residues: CSVTRTGAGRAFF.

This clonotype was recorded a few times. The chain joins TRBV28 to TRBJ2-1, with 7 positions matching TRBD2. V was pared by 8 bases and J by 5 bases, with 3 bases of the junction left unmatched. Germline V lookup: CDR1 MDHEN, CDR2 SYDVKM. The CDR3 contains 12 residues. The CDR3 bases are TGTGCCAGCTGCGGGAGCCACAATGAGCAGTTCTTC. Translated, it gives CASCGSHNEQFF.

The count of this clonotype is one. This chain links TRBV4-1 with TRBJ2-1; 7 bases agree with TRBD2. Trimming removed 0 bases from V and 0 bases from J; junction bases left unmatched: 17. The germline V gene encodes CDR1 MGHRA and CDR2 YSYEKL. The CDR3 has 21 residues. The CDR3 sequence is CASSQDGGERIHSSSYNEQFF. CDR3 nucleotides: TGCGCCAGCAGCCAAGATGGGGGGGAACGGATACATTCTAGCTCCTACAATGAGCAGTTCTTC.

This clonotype was seen more than once but under ten times. This chain joins TRBV7-9 and TRBJ1-2, with TRBD1 matching 8 bases. Germline V gene sequence: CDR1 SEHNR, CDR2 FQNEAQ (reference sequence). The CDR3 has 13 residues. V shed 5 bases and J 4 bases; nucleotides not matched to a gene: 3. CDR3 bases: TGTGCCAGCAGCGCCGGGACAGGCTATGGCTACACCTTC. It yields the protein CASSAGTGYGYTF.

The chain is built from TRBV18 and TRBJ2-7; D not certain. The germline gives CDR1 KGHSH, CDR2 LQKENI. Trimming cost V 4 bases and J 6 bases, with 10 bases left between them. CDR3 length: 12 residues. This CDR3 reads CASSQSPSEQYF. CDR3 nucleotides: TGTGCCAGCTCACAGTCCCCTTCCGAGCAGTACTTC.

This clonotype appeared once. This chain links TRBV7-4 with TRBJ2-4; D is uncertain. CDR3 size: 18 residues. The V gene's germline CDR1 is SGHVT and CDR2 SQSDAQ. Trimming took off 5 bases at V and 0 bases at J, with 20 bases between the two ends. CDR3 region: CASSPLVRDAIAKNIQYF. Written as DNA, the CDR3 is TGTGCCAGCAGCCCTCTGGTTCGAGATGCAATAGCCAAAAACATTCAGTACTTC.

This clonotype has a handful of counts. The CDR3 spells CASSPGQGIAETQYF. CDR3 bases: TGCGCCAGCAGCCCGGGACAGGGGATAGCAGAGACCCAGTACTTC. V is TRBV5-1 and J is TRBJ2-5, with 10 bases aligning to TRBD1. CDR1 is SGHRS, CDR2 YFSETQ, per germline. The CDR3 extends over 15 amino acids. Losses at the gene ends were 4 bases for V and 4 bases for J; bases not matched to a gene: 7.

This chain joins TRBV7-2 and TRBJ2-1; D unresolved. The CDR3 has 16 amino acids. From germline, CDR1 is SGHTA and CDR2 FQGNSA. The V end was cut by 5 bases, the J end by 7 bases, with 21 bases between. CDR3 DNA: TGTGCCAGCAGCGTACCGTTACCGACGATGGTAAATGAGCAGTTCTTC. It encodes CASSVPLPTMVNEQFF.

This clonotype occurred once. The chain links TRBV5-1 to TRBJ1-1; no definite D call. The CDR3 covers 13 residues. V lost 2 bases to trimming and J lost 3 bases, with 8 bases between them. Germline V CDR1 and CDR2: SGHRS, YFSETQ. The CDR3 DNA follows: TGCGCCAGCAGCTTTAAGAGGGACACTGAAGCTTTCTTT. Protein: CASSFKRDTEAFF.

This clonotype was seen only a few times. This chain uses TRBV12-3 or TRBV12-4 with TRBJ2-7, with a tentative D call TRBD2 (6 bases). The V and J ends lost 6 bases and 2 bases respectively, with 14 bases between them. The length of the CDR3 is 14 residues. In DNA form, the CDR3 reads TGTGCCAGCAGACGGCAGGGACTCCCCTACGAGCAGTACTTC. Amino acid sequence: CASRRQGLPYEQYF.

The CDR3, as DNA: TGCAGCGTTTGCTCCCCTCCCTCCTACAATGAGCAGTTCTTC. Translated, it gives CSVCSPPSYNEQFF. The chain joins TRBV29-1 to TRBJ2-1; D gene unclear. The V and J ends lost 5 bases and 0 bases respectively, with 11 bases between them. The CDR3 is 14 amino acids. Germline-derived CDR1 and CDR2 are SQVTM and ANQGSEA.

The chain couples TRBV5-1 to TRBJ2-6; D not certain. The CDR3 sequence is 13 residues long. With 0 bases removed from V and 13 bases from J, the gap between germline ends came to 11 bases. CDR1 and CDR2 (germline): SGHRS, YFSETQ. CDR3 sequence reads: CASSLDGVVVLTF. In nucleotides, the CDR3 is TGCGCCAGCAGCTTGGATGGTGTAGTAGTCCTGACTTTC.

J is TRBJ2-1 and V is TRBV3-1, with 8 bases lining up with TRBD1. The junction had 9 bases not matched to a gene; V was cut back by 3 bases and J by 8 bases. This CDR3 spans 15 amino acids. Germline V lookup: CDR1 LGHDT, CDR2 YNNKEL (reference sequence). CDR3 coding DNA: TGTGCCAGCAGCCACCCCGGACAGGGCGTGGATGAGCAGTTCTTC. The encoded protein is CASSHPGQGVDEQFF.

This clonotype came up a few times. The chain combines TRBV7-2 with TRBJ2-7, with TRBD2 matching over 7 bases. CDR3 size: 14 residues. V shed 1 base, J shed 7 bases, and the junction held 7 bases outside the gene matches. Germline lookup yields CDR1 SGHTA and CDR2 FQGNSA. The CDR3 spells CASSLEGGRREQYF. CDR3 DNA: TGTGCCAGCAGCTTAGAGGGAGGGCGTCGAGAGCAGTACTTC.

The genes are TRBV27 and TRBJ2-4; 9 bases line up with TRBD2. Germline CDR1 and CDR2: MNHEY and SMNVEV (reference sequence). Germline trimming cut 3 bases from V and 1 base from J; bases unmatched to any gene: 4. This CDR3 is built from 16 residues. CDR3 bases: TGTGCCAGCAGTTTGGTTGGACTAGCGGCCAAAAACATTCAGTACTTC. Protein product: CASSLVGLAAKNIQYF.

The genes are TRBV29-1 and TRBJ2-3, with D perhaps matching TRBD1 (5 bases). This CDR3 comprises 14 residues. Germline CDR1 and CDR2: SQVTM and ANQGSEA. Trimming took 4 bases from V and 5 from J, leaving 16 bases between them. CDR3 in DNA: TGCAGCGTTGCCCTGGGGCACGAAGGAGATACGCAGTATTTT. Translation gives CSVALGHEGDTQYF.

This sequence joins TRBV4-1 and TRBJ2-3; D may correspond to TRBD1 or TRBD2 (5 bases each). V lost 0 bases and J lost 4, with 11 bases in between. This CDR3 has 15 amino acids. Germline V gene sequence: CDR1 MGHRA, CDR2 YSYEKL. CDR3 DNA: TGCGCCAGCAGCCAAGATCAGAGGGGCCCAGATACGCAGTATTTT. This encodes CASSQDQRGPDTQYF.

This clonotype was detected only a few times. J is TRBJ2-1 and V is TRBV5-1, with D perhaps matching TRBD2 (6 bases). The CDR3 runs to 16 residues. The V end was cut by 0 bases, the J end by 2 bases, with 12 bases between. The germline gives CDR1 SGHRS, CDR2 YFSETQ. This CDR3 reads CASSLALGGTYNEQFF. For the CDR3, the DNA is TGCGCCAGCAGCTTGGCTCTGGGGGGAACCTACAATGAGCAGTTCTTC.

Here the CDR3 DNA reads TGTGCCAGCAGCCGTAGAAGTCTCGGGGTCAGTAGAGCTTCAACTAATGAAAAACTGTTTTTT. Its protein product is CASSRRSLGVSRASTNEKLFF. The chain has TRBV14 and TRBJ1-4; D uncertain. Trimming removed 4 bases from V and 0 bases from J, with 27 bases in between. Germline assignment: CDR1 SGHDN and CDR2 FVKESK. CDR3 length: 21 residues.